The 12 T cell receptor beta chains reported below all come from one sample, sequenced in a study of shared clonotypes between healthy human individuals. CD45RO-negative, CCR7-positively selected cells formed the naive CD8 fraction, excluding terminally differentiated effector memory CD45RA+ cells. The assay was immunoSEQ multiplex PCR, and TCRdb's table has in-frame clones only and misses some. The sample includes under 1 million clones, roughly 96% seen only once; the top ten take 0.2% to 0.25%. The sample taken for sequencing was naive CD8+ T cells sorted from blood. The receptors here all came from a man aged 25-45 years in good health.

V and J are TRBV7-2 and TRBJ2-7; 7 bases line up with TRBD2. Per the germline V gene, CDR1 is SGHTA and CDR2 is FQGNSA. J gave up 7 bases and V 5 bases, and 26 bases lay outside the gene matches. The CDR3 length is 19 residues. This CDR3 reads CASSPGGLADGAVSFEQYF. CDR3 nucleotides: TGTGCCAGCAGCCCTGGTGGGCTAGCGGACGGGGCTGTGAGCTTTGAGCAGTACTTC.

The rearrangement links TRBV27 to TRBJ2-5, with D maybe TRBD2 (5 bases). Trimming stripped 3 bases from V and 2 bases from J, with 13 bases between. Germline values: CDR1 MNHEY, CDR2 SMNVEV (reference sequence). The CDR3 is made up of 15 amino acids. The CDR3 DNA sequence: TGTGCCAGCAGTTTTGGTGGAGGTCGACAAGAGACCCAGTACTTC. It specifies CASSFGGGRQETQYF.

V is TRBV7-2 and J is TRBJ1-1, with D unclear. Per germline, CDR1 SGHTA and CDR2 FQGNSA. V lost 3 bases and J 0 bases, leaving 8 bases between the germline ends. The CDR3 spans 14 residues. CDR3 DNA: TGTGCCAGCAGCTTTACAGACATGAACACTGAAGCTTTCTTT. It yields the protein CASSFTDMNTEAFF.

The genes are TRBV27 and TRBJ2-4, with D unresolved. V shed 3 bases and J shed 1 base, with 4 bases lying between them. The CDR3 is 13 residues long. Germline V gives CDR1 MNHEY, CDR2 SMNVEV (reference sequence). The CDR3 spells CASSFSAKNIQYF. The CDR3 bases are TGTGCCAGCAGTTTTTCGGCCAAAAACATTCAGTACTTC.

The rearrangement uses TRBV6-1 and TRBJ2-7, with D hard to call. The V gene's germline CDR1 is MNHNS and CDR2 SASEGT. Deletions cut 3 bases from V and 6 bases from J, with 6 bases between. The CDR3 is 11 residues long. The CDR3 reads CASSDPPEQYF. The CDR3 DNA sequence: TGTGCCAGCAGTGATCCTCCCGAGCAGTACTTC.

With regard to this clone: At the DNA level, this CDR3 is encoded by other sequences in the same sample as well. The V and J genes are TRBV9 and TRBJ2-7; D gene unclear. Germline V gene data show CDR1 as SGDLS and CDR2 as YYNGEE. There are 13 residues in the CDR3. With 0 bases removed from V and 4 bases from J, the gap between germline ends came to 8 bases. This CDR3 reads CASSVDSSYEQYF. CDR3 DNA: TGTGCCAGCAGCGTAGACTCCTCTTACGAGCAGTACTTC.

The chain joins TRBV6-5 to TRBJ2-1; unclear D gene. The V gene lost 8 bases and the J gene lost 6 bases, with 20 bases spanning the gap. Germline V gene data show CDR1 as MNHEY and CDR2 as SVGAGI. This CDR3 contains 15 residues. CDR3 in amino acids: CASLAPGIPGNEQFF. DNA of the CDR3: TGTGCCAGCCTGGCGCCCGGTATCCCCGGCAATGAGCAGTTCTTC.

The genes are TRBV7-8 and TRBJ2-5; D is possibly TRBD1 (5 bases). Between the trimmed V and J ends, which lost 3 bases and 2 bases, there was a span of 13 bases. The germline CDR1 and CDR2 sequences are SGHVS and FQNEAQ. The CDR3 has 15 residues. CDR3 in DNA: TGTGCCAGCAGCTTTGTCAGGGTCCAACAAGAGACCCAGTACTTC. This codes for CASSFVRVQQETQYF.

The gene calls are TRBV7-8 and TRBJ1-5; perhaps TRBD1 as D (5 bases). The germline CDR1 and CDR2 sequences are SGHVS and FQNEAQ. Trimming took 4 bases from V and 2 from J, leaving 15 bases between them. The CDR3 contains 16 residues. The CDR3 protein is CASSWGREVGNQPQHF. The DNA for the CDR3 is TGTGCCAGCAGCTGGGGCAGGGAGGTCGGCAATCAGCCCCAGCATTTT. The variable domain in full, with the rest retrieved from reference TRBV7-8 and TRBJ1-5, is GAGVSQSPRYKVAKRGQDVALRCDPISGHVSLFWYQQALGQGPEFLTYFQNEAQLDKSGLPSDRFFAERPEGSVSTLKIQRTQQEDSAVYLCASSWGREVGNQPQHFGDGTRLSIL.

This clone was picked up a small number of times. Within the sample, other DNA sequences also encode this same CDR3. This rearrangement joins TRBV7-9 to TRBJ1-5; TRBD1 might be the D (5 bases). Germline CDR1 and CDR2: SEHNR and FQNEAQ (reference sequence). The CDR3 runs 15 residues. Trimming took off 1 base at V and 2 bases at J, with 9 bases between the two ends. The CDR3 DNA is TGTGCCAGCAGCTTAGGAGGGGCGGGCAATCAGCCCCAGCATTTT. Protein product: CASSLGGAGNQPQHF. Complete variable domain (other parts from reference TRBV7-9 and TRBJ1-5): DTGVSQNPRHKITKRGQNVTFRCDPISEHNRLYWYRQTLGQGPEFLTYFQNEAQLEKSRLLSDRFSAERPKGSFSTLEIQRTEQGDSAMYLCASSLGGAGNQPQHFGDGTRLSIL.

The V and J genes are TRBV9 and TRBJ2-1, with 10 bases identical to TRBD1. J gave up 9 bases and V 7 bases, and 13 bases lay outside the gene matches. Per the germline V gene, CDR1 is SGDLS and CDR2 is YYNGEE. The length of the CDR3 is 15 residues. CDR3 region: CASGGGQGFVSEQFF. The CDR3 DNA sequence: TGTGCCAGCGGTGGGGGACAGGGGTTTGTGAGTGAGCAGTTCTTC.

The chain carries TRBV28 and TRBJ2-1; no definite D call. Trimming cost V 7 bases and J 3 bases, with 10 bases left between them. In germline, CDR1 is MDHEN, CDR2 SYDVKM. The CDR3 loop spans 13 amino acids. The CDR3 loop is CASIRGNYNEQFF. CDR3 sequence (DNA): TGTGCCAGCATCCGCGGAAACTACAATGAGCAGTTCTTC.